This T cell receptor beta chain was sequenced during a study of blood T cell repertoires in COVID-19. Data came from immunoSEQ multiplex PCR; TCRdb stores just in-frame clones and leaves some out. The sample lists approximately 300,000 clones; approximately 85% were seen once. Specimen: peripheral blood. This TCR was recovered from a woman aged 45-65 years with acute or convalescent COVID-19.

Here the CDR3 DNA reads TGTGCCAGCAGTTTACCCGCGACAGTCCAAGCTTTCTTT. Its protein product is CASSLPATVQAFF. The gene calls are TRBV28 and TRBJ1-1; TRBD1 might be the D (5 bases). Germline assignment: CDR1 MDHEN and CDR2 SYDVKM. The CDR3 consists of 13 residues. The ends were cut back, 2 bases at V and 9 bases at J, with 13 bases in the middle.